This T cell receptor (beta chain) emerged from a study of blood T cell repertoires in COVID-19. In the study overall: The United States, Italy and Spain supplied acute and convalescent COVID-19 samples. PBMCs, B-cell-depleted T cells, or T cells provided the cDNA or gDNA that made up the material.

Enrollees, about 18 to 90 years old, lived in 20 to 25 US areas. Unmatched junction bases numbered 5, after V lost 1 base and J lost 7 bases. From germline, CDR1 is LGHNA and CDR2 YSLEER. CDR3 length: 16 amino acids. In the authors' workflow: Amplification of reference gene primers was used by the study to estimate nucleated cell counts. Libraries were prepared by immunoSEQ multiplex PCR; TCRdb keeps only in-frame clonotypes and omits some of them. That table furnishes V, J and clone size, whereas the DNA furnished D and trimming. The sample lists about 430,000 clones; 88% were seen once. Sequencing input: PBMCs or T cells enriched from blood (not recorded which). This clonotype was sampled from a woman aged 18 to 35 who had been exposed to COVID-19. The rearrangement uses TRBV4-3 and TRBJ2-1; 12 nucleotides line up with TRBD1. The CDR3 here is CASSQVGQGASNEQFF. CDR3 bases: TGCGCCAGCAGCCAAGTGGGACAGGGGGCGTCTAATGAGCAGTTCTTC.